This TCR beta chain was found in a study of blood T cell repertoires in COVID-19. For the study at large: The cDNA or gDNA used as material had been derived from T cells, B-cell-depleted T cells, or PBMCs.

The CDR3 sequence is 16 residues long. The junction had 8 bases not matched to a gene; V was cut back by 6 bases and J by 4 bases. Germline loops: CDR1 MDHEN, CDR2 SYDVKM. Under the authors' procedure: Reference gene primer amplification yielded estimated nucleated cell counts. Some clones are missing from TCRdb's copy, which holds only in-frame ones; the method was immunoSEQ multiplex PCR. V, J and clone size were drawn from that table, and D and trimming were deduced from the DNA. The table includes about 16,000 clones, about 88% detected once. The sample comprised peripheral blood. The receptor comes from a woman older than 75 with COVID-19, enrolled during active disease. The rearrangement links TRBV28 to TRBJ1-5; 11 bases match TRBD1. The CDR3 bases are TGTGCCAGCAGGGCCCCGGGACAGGGGGAGAATCAGCCCCAGCATTTT. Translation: CASRAPGQGENQPQHF.